One and the same sample provided the 6 T cell receptor beta chains below, sequenced in a study of T cell responses to AZD1222 COVID-19 vaccine. Measured with immunoSEQ multiplex PCR; TCRdb has only the in-frame clones, and not every one. Here the sample spans 70,000 to 75,000 clones, roughly 80% being singletons. Sample: peripheral blood, taken 28 days after the second AZD1222 dose. These TCRs come from an adult who received the AZD1222 COVID-19 vaccine.

The chain employs TRBV7-6 and TRBJ1-6; D unclear. The CDR3 has 16 amino acids. Germline V lookup: CDR1 SGHVS, CDR2 FNYEAQ. V was pared by 4 bases and J by 6 bases, with 16 bases between. As DNA, the CDR3 is TGTGCCAGCAGCTCGAACCGACCGACTTCTAATTCACCCCTCCACTTT. It translates to CASSSNRPTSNSPLHF.

The chain employs TRBV28 and TRBJ1-5; D is possibly TRBD1 (6 bases). The CDR3 spans 14 residues. Germline CDR1 MDHEN, CDR2 SYDVKM. With 6 bases removed from V and 10 bases from J, the gap between germline ends came to 19 bases. CDR3 sequence (DNA): TGTGCCAGCAGAGAACAGGGCGTCTTTCAACCCCAGCATTTT. It encodes CASREQGVFQPQHF. Full variable domain (outside the CDR3, taken from reference TRBV28 and TRBJ1-5): DVKVTQSSRYLVKRTGEKVFLECVQDMDHENMFWYRQDPGLGLRLIYFSYDVKMKEKGDIPEGYSVSREKKERFSLILESASTNQTSMYLCASREQGVFQPQHFGDGTRLSIL.

This chain joins TRBV7-9 and TRBJ2-3; 7 bases fit TRBD1. Germline assignment: CDR1 SEHNR and CDR2 FQNEAQ (reference sequence). Trimming cost V 4 bases and J 4 bases; bases outside gene matches: 8. The CDR3 length is 15 residues. CDR3: CASSSTGRDSDTQYF. The CDR3 nucleotides read TGTGCCAGCAGCTCGACAGGGAGAGACTCAGATACGCAGTATTTT.

The chain combines TRBV6-5 with TRBJ2-2; TRBD1 matches at 7 bases. This CDR3 comprises 13 residues. Germline CDR1 reads MNHEY; CDR2 reads SVGAGI. CDR3 sequence (DNA): TGTACCCCTCGGCTCAGGGGGACCGGGGAGCTGTTTTTT. Translated, it gives CTPRLRGTGELFF.

The rearrangement uses TRBV7-3 and TRBJ2-1, with 8 bases aligning to TRBD2. Unmatched junction bases numbered 1, after V lost 4 bases and J lost 5 bases. The CDR3 covers 13 residues. Germline CDR1 SGHTA, CDR2 FQGTGA. The CDR3 sequence is CASSSLADNEQFF. CDR3 nucleotides: TGTGCCAGCAGCTCACTAGCGGACAATGAGCAGTTCTTC.

This clone was seen only a few times. V gene TRBV28 combines with J gene TRBJ1-5; D unresolved. CDR3 length: 12 amino acids. Germline values: CDR1 MDHEN, CDR2 SYDVKM. The ends were cut back, 4 bases at V and 8 bases at J, with 9 bases in the middle. As DNA, the CDR3 is TGTGCCAGCAGTTCCGGAGAAGAGCCCCAGCATTTT. This encodes CASSSGEEPQHF.